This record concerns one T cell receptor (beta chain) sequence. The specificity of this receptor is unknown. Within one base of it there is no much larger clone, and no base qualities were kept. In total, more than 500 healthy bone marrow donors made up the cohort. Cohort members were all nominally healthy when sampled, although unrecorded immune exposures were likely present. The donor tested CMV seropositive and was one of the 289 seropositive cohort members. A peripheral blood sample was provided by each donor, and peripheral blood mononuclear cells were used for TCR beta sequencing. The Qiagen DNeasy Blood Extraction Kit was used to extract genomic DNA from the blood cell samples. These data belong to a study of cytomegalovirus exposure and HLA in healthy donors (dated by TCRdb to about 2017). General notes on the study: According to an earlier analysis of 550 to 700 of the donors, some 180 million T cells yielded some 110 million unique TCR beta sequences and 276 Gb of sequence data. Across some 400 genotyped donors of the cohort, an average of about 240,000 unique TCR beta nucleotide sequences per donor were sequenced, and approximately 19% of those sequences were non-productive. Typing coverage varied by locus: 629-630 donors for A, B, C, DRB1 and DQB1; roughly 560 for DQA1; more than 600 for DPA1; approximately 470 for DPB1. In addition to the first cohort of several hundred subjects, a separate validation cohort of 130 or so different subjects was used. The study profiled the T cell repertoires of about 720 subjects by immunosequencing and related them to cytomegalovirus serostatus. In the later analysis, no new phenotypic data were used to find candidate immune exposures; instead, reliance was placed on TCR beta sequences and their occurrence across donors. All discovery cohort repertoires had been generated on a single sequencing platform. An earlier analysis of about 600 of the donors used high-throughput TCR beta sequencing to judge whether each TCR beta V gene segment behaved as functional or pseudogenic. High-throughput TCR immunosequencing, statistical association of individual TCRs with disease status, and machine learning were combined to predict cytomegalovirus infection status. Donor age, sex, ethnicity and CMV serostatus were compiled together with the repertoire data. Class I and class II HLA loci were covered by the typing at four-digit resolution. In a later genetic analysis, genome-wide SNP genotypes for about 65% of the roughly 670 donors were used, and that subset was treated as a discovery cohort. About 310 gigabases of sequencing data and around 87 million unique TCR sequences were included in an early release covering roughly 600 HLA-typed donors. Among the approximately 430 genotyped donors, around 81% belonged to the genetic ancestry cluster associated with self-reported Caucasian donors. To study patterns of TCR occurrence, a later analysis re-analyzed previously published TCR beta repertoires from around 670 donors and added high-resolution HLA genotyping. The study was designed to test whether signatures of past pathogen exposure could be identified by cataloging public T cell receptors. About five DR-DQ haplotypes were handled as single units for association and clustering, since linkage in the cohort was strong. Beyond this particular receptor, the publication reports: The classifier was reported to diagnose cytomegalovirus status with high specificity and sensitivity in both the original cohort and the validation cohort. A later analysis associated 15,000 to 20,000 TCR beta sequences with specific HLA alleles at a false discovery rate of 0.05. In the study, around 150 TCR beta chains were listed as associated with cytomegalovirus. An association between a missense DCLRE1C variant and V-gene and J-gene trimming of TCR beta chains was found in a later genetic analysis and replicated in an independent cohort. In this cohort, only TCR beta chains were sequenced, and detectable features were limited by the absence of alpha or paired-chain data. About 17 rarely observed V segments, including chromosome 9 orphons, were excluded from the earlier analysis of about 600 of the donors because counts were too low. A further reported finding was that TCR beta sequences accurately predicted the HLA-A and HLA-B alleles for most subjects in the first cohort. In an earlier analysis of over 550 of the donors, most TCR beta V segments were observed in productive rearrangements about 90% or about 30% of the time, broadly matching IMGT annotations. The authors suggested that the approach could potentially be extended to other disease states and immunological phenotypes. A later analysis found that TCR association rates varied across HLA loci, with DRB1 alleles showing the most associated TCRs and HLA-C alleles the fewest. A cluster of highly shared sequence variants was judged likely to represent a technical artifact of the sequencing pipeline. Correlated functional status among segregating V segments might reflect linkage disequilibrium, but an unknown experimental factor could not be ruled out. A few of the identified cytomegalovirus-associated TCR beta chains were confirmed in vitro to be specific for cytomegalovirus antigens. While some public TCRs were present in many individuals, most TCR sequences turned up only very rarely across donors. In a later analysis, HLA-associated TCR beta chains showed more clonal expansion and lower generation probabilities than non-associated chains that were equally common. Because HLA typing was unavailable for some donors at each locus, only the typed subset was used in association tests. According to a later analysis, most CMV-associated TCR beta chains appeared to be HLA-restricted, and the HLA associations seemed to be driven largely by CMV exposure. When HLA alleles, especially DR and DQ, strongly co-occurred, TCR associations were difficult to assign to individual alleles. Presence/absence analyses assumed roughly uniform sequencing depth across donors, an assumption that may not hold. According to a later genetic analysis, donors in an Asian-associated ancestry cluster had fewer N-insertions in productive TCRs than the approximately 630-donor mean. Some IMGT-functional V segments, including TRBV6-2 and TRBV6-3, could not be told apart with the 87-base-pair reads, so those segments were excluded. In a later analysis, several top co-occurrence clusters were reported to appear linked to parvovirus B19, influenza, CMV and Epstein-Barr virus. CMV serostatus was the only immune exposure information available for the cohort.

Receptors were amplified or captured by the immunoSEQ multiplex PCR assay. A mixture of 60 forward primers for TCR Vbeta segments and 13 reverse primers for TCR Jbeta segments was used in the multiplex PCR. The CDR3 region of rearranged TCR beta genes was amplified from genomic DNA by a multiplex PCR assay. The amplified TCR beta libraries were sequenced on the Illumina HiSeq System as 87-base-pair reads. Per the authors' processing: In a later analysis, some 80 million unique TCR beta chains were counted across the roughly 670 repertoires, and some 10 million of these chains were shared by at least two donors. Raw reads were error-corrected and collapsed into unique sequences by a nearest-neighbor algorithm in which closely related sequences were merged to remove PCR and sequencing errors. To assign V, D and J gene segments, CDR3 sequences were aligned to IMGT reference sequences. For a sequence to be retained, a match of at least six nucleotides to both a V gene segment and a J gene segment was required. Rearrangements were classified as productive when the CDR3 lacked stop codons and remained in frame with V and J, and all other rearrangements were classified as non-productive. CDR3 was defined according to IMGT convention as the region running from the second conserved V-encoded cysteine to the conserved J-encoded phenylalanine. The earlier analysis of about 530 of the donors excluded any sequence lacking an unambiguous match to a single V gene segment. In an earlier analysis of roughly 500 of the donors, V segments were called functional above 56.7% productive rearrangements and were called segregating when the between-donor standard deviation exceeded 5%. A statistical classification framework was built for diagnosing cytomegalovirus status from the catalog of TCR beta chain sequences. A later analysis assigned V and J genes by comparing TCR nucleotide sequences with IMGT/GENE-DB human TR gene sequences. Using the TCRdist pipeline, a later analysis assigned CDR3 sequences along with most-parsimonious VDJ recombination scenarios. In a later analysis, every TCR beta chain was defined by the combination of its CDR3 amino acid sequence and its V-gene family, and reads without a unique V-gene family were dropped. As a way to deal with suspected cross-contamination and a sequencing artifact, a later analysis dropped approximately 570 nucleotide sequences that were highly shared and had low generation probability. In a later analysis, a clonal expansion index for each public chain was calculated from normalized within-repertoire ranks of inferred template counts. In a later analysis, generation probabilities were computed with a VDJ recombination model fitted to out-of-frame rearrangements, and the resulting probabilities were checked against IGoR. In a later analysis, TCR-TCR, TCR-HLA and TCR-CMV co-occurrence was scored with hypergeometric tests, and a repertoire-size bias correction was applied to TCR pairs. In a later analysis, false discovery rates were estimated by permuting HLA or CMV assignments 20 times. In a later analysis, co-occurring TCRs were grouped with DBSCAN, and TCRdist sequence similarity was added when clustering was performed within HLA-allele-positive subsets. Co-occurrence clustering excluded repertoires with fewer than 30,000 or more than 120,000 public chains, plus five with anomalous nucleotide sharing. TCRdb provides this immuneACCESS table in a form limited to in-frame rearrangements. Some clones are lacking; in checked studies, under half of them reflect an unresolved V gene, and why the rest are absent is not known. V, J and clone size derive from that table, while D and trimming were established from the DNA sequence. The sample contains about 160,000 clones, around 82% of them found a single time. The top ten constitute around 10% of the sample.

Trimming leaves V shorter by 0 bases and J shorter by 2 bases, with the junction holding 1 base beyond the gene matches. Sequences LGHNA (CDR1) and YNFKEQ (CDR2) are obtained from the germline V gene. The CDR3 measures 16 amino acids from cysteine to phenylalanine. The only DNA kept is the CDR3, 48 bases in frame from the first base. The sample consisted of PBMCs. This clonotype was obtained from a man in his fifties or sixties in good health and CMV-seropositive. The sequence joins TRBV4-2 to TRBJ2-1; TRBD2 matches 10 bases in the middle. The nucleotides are TGTGCCAGCAGCCAAGATCTAGCGGGGGCCTACAATGAGCAGTTCTTC. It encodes CASSQDLAGAYNEQFF.